Each of the 24 T cell receptor beta chains below was sequenced from the same sample in a study of type 1 and type 2 diabetes patients. Amplification started from genomic DNA. The TCR beta CDR3 region was amplified using 30 forward and 13 reverse primers. TCRdb reprocessed the multiplex PCR reads via MiXCR and lists one record per CDR3 protein. Of approximately 260,000 distinct CDR3 sequences in the sample, 47% were seen once. Sequenced sample: peripheral blood mononuclear cells (PBMCs). These receptor sequences come from a man between 18 and 35 years old with type 2 diabetes.

The V call is TRBV7-3, the J call TRBJ1-1; tentatively, D is TRBD1 (6 bases). This CDR3 spans 13 amino acids. Germline-derived CDR1 and CDR2 are SGHTA and FQGTGA. V lost 5 bases and J 8 bases, leaving 15 bases between the germline ends. The CDR3 DNA sequence: TGTGCCAGCAGCCCCCACCCGACAGGCGAAGCTTTCTTT. Protein sequence: CASSPHPTGEAFF.

The V gene is TRBV20-1, the J gene TRBJ2-2; 9 bases map to TRBD1. Trimming removed 5 bases from V and 3 bases from J; junction bases left unmatched: 7. Germline values: CDR1 DFQATT, CDR2 SNEGSKA (reference sequence). The CDR3 runs 15 residues. The CDR3 spells CSAVTGTGHTGELFF. CDR3 DNA: TGCAGTGCTGTCACCGGGACAGGGCACACCGGGGAGCTGTTTTTT.

This chain joins TRBV29-1 and TRBJ2-7; 11 bases agree with TRBD2. The CDR3 length is 16 residues. J was trimmed by 5 bases and V by 6 bases; bases with no gene match: 15. CDR1 is SQVTM and CDR2 is ANQGSEA in the germline V gene. CDR3 coding DNA: TGCAGCGTAGTCGATAGCGGGAGGGCCTTAAGCAACGAGCAGTACTTC. It is translated as CSVVDSGRALSNEQYF.

This clonotype was counted many times. The rearrangement uses TRBV2 and TRBJ1-1; D remains unclear. The CDR3 consists of 14 residues. Germline-derived CDR1 and CDR2 are SNHLY and FYNNEI. Trimming stripped 6 bases from V and 1 base from J, with 12 bases between. CDR3 nucleotide sequence: TGTGCCAGCAGCAATCAAGGGAGGAACACTGAAGCTTTCTTT. It codes for CASSNQGRNTEAFF.

This clonotype occurred a few times. The CDR3 DNA reads TGTGCCACCAGCCCCACAGGGGATAACACTGAAGCTTTCTTT. Translated, it gives CATSPTGDNTEAFF. This chain connects TRBV15 to TRBJ1-1; 7 positions match TRBD1. This CDR3 comprises 14 residues. Per germline, CDR1 LNHNV and CDR2 YYDKDF (reference sequence). The J segment lost 2 bases and the V segment lost 5 bases, leaving 5 bases of the junction unmatched.

V gene TRBV7-9 combines with J gene TRBJ2-5; 8 bases match TRBD2. CDR1 is SEHNR and CDR2 is FQNEAQ in the germline V gene (reference sequence). Trimming at V came to 2 bases and at J to 5 bases, leaving 7 bases not matched to a gene. This CDR3 has 15 amino acids. CDR3 loop: CASSLLTGGRETQYF. DNA of the CDR3: TGTGCCAGCAGCTTACTCACGGGGGGGCGTGAGACCCAGTACTTC.

The V gene is TRBV7-1, the J gene TRBJ2-5; D perhaps matches TRBD1 (5 bases). TRBV7-1 falls under the ORF class, with uncertain function. This CDR3 comprises 15 residues. Trimming stripped 5 bases from V and 4 bases from J, with 17 bases between. In nucleotides, the CDR3 is TGTGCCAGCAGCCAGGTGGGGCTAGATCGAGAGACCCAGTACTTC. Translation: CASSQVGLDRETQYF.

This clonotype was found a few times. The V call is TRBV10-3, the J call TRBJ1-6, with 9 bases aligning to TRBD1. This CDR3 is built from 13 residues. Trimming cost V 10 bases and J 7 bases; bases outside gene matches: 5. Per the germline V gene, CDR1 is ENHRY and CDR2 is SYGVKD. CDR3 in DNA: TGTGCCACCACGGGGACAGGGAATTCACCCCTCCACTTT. Residues: CATTGTGNSPLHF.

The chain employs TRBV6-6 and TRBJ2-2, with TRBD2 matching over 7 bases. The CDR3 has 14 amino acids. Germline CDR1 and CDR2: MNHNY and SVGAGI (reference sequence). Trimming took 11 bases from V and 1 from J; bases not matched to a gene: 7. The CDR3 region is CAVGRVQNTGELFF. CDR3 in DNA: TGTGCCGTAGGGAGGGTGCAGAACACCGGGGAGCTGTTTTTT.

This clonotype has a single count. The chain joins TRBV19 to TRBJ2-7; D perhaps matches TRBD1 (6 bases). CDR3 length equals 16 residues. Germline assignment: CDR1 LNHDA and CDR2 SQIVND (reference sequence). Trimming took 5 bases from V and 2 from J, leaving 19 bases between them. CDR3 amino acids: CASSAPPGHGPYEQYF. CDR3 coding DNA: TGTGCCAGTAGTGCCCCTCCGGGACACGGCCCCTACGAGCAGTACTTC.

This clonotype was observed a handful of times. The rearrangement joins TRBV7-2 to TRBJ2-3; 15 positions match TRBD2. This CDR3 is built from 19 residues. Trimming removed 5 bases from V and 3 bases from J; junction bases left unmatched: 12. Germline lookup yields CDR1 SGHTA and CDR2 FQGNSA. CDR3 DNA: TGTGCCAGCAGCCAGCCGCCGGGACTAGCGGGGGGCAGTACAGATACGCAGTATTTT. This encodes CASSQPPGLAGGSTDTQYF.

This clonotype was observed many times. The genes are TRBV19 and TRBJ2-1; 8 positions match TRBD1. The CDR3 is made up of 15 amino acids. The germline CDR1 and CDR2 sequences are LNHDA and SQIVND (reference sequence). The ends lost 7 bases at V and 4 bases at J; junction bases unmatched: 9. The CDR3 spells CASTFGQGLYNEQFF. For the CDR3, the DNA is TGTGCCAGTACCTTTGGACAGGGATTGTACAATGAGCAGTTCTTC.

Regarding this clonotype: A read error may be the cause here, since a much bigger clone is one base away. J is TRBJ2-5 and V is TRBV19; a weak D match, TRBD2 (6 bases). Germline-derived CDR1 and CDR2 are LNHDA and SQIVND (reference sequence). The CDR3 length is 12 residues. This chain's CDR3 is CACSRGQETQYF. CDR3 nucleotides: TGTGCCTGTAGTCGGGGGCAAGAGACCCAGTACTTC. Combining the CDR3 with reference TRBV19 and TRBJ2-5 gives the whole variable domain DGGITQSPKYLFRKEGQNVTLSCEQNLNHDAMYWYRQDPGQGLRLIYYSQIVNDFQKGDIAEGYSVSREKKESFPLTVTSAQKNPTAFYLCACSRGQETQYFGPGTRLLVL.

V is TRBV25-1 and J is TRBJ2-3; tentatively, D is TRBD2 (7 bases). The CDR3 sequence is 17 residues long. Germline CDR1 reads MGHDK; CDR2 reads SYGVNS. The germline V and J ends were trimmed by 3 bases and 6 bases, with 22 bases remaining between them. The CDR3 reads CASSDPGEGVHLDTQYF. DNA for the CDR3: TGTGCCAGCAGTGACCCGGGGGAGGGGGTACACCTGGATACGCAGTATTTT.

This clonotype was observed a handful of times. The J gene is TRBJ2-5, the V gene TRBV12-3 or TRBV12-4; either TRBD1 or TRBD2 may fit D (5 bases each). V shed 6 bases and J shed 7 bases, with 15 bases lying between them. The CDR3 runs to 13 residues. CDR3: CASSPSRGGTQYF. The CDR3 DNA reads as TGTGCCAGCAGCCCTTCTCGTGGGGGGACCCAGTACTTC.

This chain uses TRBV7-2 with TRBJ2-7; 7 bases line up with TRBD2. CDR1 is SGHTA, CDR2 FQGNSA, per germline. Trimming cost V 1 base and J 6 bases; bases outside gene matches: 12. The CDR3 consists of 16 residues. CDR3 nucleotide sequence: TGTGCCAGCAGCTTAGAAGACGGCGGGGGAGGGGTCGAGCAGTACTTC. Translated, it gives CASSLEDGGGGVEQYF.

The chain has TRBV6-5 and TRBJ2-7; 10 positions agree with TRBD2. The end of the DNA aligns better with TRBJ2-1, so the J call may be wrong. The CDR3 is 14 residues long. CDR1 and CDR2 from the germline V gene are MNHEY and SVGAGI. The CDR3 sequence: CASKRSGGSPEQFF. The CDR3 DNA is TGTGCCAGCAAACGTAGCGGGGGGAGTCCTGAGCAGTTCTTC.

In this sample, this clonotype turned up a few times. CDR3 amino acids: CATSTSSQGLAGVGNEQFF. The DNA of the CDR3 is TGTGCCACCAGCACCTCAAGTCAGGGACTAGCGGGAGTGGGCAATGAGCAGTTCTTC. The chain employs TRBV15 and TRBJ2-1; 14 nucleotides align to TRBD2. The CDR3 sequence is 19 residues long. Per germline, CDR1 LNHNV and CDR2 YYDKDF (reference sequence). With V trimmed by 4 bases and J by 6 bases, 14 bases remained unmatched.

This clonotype was observed a handful of times. The chain uses TRBV20-1 and TRBJ1-1; D perhaps matches TRBD1 (5 bases). The germline V gene encodes CDR1 DFQATT and CDR2 SNEGSKA (reference sequence). V dropped 3 bases and J dropped 7 bases, with 12 bases sitting between them. The CDR3 consists of 12 residues. The CDR3 DNA follows: TGCAGTGCTAGCGGTGGCAGGGTTGAAGCTTTCTTT. Translated: CSASGGRVEAFF.

Worth noting for this clonotype: In this CDR3 the conserved last residue, phenylalanine or tryptophan, is missing, so a read error is likely. This chain uses TRBV24-1 with TRBJ2-2, with TRBD2 matching 7 bases. There are 15 residues in the CDR3. Germline-derived CDR1 and CDR2 are KGHDR and SFDVKD. V was clipped by 1 base and J by 6 bases; unmatched bases: 4. Here the CDR3 DNA reads TGTGCCACCAGTGATTTACCTGCGGGAGCCGGGGAGCTGTTTTCT. Translating gives CATSDLPAGAGELFS.

This clonotype was recorded at least ten times. V usage is TRBV25-1 and J usage is TRBJ2-5; TRBD1 matches at 11 bases. Trimming at V came to 0 bases and at J to 4 bases, leaving 10 bases not matched to a gene. CDR1 is MGHDK and CDR2 is SYGVNS in the germline V gene. The CDR3 length is 18 residues. CDR3 residues: CASSEYGTGTGGRETQYF. In nucleotides, the CDR3 is TGTGCCAGCAGTGAATATGGAACCGGGACAGGGGGTCGAGAGACCCAGTACTTC.

J is TRBJ1-2 and V is TRBV6-5, with D possibly being TRBD1 (5 bases). V lost 0 bases, J lost 6 bases, and 14 bases lay in between. There are 15 residues in the CDR3. Germline CDR1 reads MNHEY; CDR2 reads SVGAGI. The CDR3 DNA sequence: TGTGCCAGCAGTTACTCGAAGACGGGGCTCCATGGCTACACCTTC. Translation: CASSYSKTGLHGYTF.

The table lists this clonotype with a few counts. The CDR3 sequence: CASTRGQTGNQPQHF. In nucleotides, the CDR3 is TGTGCCAGCACCCGGGGGCAGACGGGCAATCAGCCCCAGCATTTT. This chain joins TRBV28 and TRBJ1-5, with D possibly being TRBD1 (6 bases). The ends were cut back, 7 bases at V and 2 bases at J, with 15 bases in the middle. This CDR3 comprises 15 residues. CDR1 is MDHEN and CDR2 is SYDVKM in the germline V gene. Full variable domain (remainder filled in from reference TRBV28 and TRBJ1-5): DVKVTQSSRYLVKRTGEKVFLECVQDMDHENMFWYRQDPGLGLRLIYFSYDVKMKEKGDIPEGYSVSREKKERFSLILESASTNQTSMYLCASTRGQTGNQPQHFGDGTRLSIL.

The gene calls are TRBV20-1 and TRBJ1-6, with D possibly being TRBD1 (5 bases). Trimming removed 6 bases from V and 8 bases from J, with 11 bases in between. The CDR3 consists of 12 residues. Germline-derived CDR1 and CDR2 are DFQATT and SNEGSKA (reference sequence). In DNA form, the CDR3 reads TGCAGTGCGGGGCCGAGGGATTCACCCCTCCACTTT. It yields the protein CSAGPRDSPLHF.